A single sample is the source of the 28 T cell receptor beta chains below, sequenced in a study of cytomegalovirus exposure and HLA in healthy donors. In the PCR, 60 Vbeta and 13 Jbeta primers were used. Method: immunoSEQ multiplex PCR; TCRdb's copy keeps in-frame clones and lacks some. The sample lists around 120,000 clones, about 80% occurring once. What was sequenced was PBMCs. The receptors were sampled from a man between 60 and 75 years old in good health and CMV-seropositive.

This clone is a singleton in its sample. J is TRBJ2-3 and V is TRBV29-1; no clear D gene. In germline, CDR1 is SQVTM, CDR2 ANQGSEA. The CDR3 contains 12 residues. V was pared by 4 bases and J by 8 bases, with 13 bases between. The CDR3 loop is CSVVSAAGTQYF. As DNA, the CDR3 is TGCAGCGTTGTGTCCGCGGCCGGTACGCAGTATTTT.

The chain uses TRBV4-1 and TRBJ2-3; possible D gene TRBD2, 6 bases. The V gene's germline CDR1 is MGHRA and CDR2 YSYEKL. The CDR3 has 16 amino acids. V shed 4 bases and J shed 0 bases, with 14 bases lying between them. Written as DNA, the CDR3 is TGCGCCAGCAGCCTCTTATTAGCGGAAAGCACAGATACGCAGTATTTT. Translating it yields CASSLLLAESTDTQYF.

V gene TRBV15 combines with J gene TRBJ1-2, with D perhaps matching TRBD1 (5 bases). Germline CDR1 and CDR2: LNHNV and YYDKDF (reference sequence). This CDR3 has 15 residues. Trimming removed 0 bases from V and 3 bases from J, with 11 bases in between. Here the CDR3 reads CATSRDGALDYGYTF. As DNA, the CDR3 is TGTGCCACCAGCAGAGATGGGGCGCTGGACTATGGCTACACCTTC. The entire variable domain, with the rest obtained from reference TRBV15 and TRBJ1-2, is as follows: DAMVIQNPRYQVTQFGKPVTLSCSQTLNHNVMYWYQQKSSQAPKLLFHYYDKDFNNEADTPDNFQSRRPNTSFCFLDIRSPGLGDTAMYLCATSRDGALDYGYTFGSGTRLTVV.

This chain links TRBV5-4 with TRBJ2-1; tentative D call: TRBD1 (6 bases). This CDR3 contains 12 residues. V was clipped by 0 bases and J by 10 bases, with 8 bases between them. Germline V CDR1 and CDR2: SGHNT, YYREEE (reference sequence). CDR3 region: CASSLGRGEQFF. The CDR3 DNA reads TGTGCCAGCAGCTTGGGTAGGGGGGAGCAGTTCTTC. Filled out from reference TRBV5-4 and TRBJ2-1, the complete variable domain reads ETGVTQSPTHLIKTRGQQVTLRCSSQSGHNTVSWYQQALGQGPQFIFQYYREEENGRGNFPPRFSGLQFPNYSSELNVNALELDDSALYLCASSLGRGEQFFGPGTRLTVL.

The rearrangement links TRBV6-1 to TRBJ2-7, with 10 bases lining up with TRBD1. The DNA end favors TRBJ2-1, so the J call may be wrong. Germline CDR1 is MNHNS and CDR2 is SASEGT. This CDR3 contains 14 residues. This CDR3 reads CASNPGTGDYEQFF. CDR3 bases: TGTGCCAGCAACCCCGGGACAGGGGACTATGAGCAGTTCTTC.

The chain combines TRBV5-6 with TRBJ2-1; 10 nucleotides match TRBD2. V lost 0 bases and J lost 9; bases outside the gene matches: 9. Germline V lookup: CDR1 SGHDT, CDR2 YYEEEE. CDR3 length: 16 amino acids. The CDR3 region has the DNA TGTGCCAGCAGCTTGGGGGGCAGCGGGAGGGGTCGTGAGCAGTTCTTC. Its translation: CASSLGGSGRGREQFF.

J is TRBJ2-5 and V is TRBV4-1, with 8 bases matching TRBD1. J lost 3 bases, V lost 4 bases, and 4 bases had no gene match. This CDR3 contains 14 residues. Germline V gene data show CDR1 as MGHRA and CDR2 as YSYEKL. The CDR3 bases are TGCGCCAGCAGCCGCCCGGACAGGGAAGAGACCCAGTACTTC. Protein product: CASSRPDREETQYF.

The CDR3 DNA reads as TGTGCCAGCAGCCCCTTGGTAGCCGACAATGAGCAGTTCTTC. The encoded protein is CASSPLVADNEQFF. This sequence joins TRBV14 and TRBJ2-1, with no clear D. The germline V gene has CDR1 SGHDN and CDR2 FVKESK. Trimming stripped 4 bases from V and 5 bases from J, with 12 bases between. The CDR3 extends over 14 amino acids.

The V and J genes are TRBV2 and TRBJ2-5; 10 positions agree with TRBD1. The CDR3 spans 17 residues. CDR1 is SNHLY, CDR2 FYNNEI, per germline. After removal of 6 bases from V and 2 bases from J, the junction contained 12 bases not matched to a gene. The DNA for the CDR3 is TGTGCCAGCAGCCCCCTAAGACAGGGGGCGACTCAAGAGACCCAGTACTTC. Amino acid sequence: CASSPLRQGATQETQYF.

The chain has TRBV5-1 and TRBJ1-3; 9 nucleotides line up with TRBD1. This CDR3 is 16 amino acids long. Germline CDR1 reads SGHRS; CDR2 reads YFSETQ. Losses at the gene ends were 0 bases for V and 4 bases for J; bases not matched to a gene: 5. The CDR3 protein is CASSLDRGLGGNTIYF. The CDR3 DNA follows: TGCGCCAGCAGCTTGGACAGGGGGCTGGGCGGAAACACCATATATTTT.

The chain combines TRBV18 with TRBJ1-5; tentative D call: TRBD1 (5 bases). From germline, CDR1 is KGHSH and CDR2 LQKENI. The CDR3 covers 13 residues. V was trimmed by 5 bases and J by 9 bases, leaving 14 bases between them. The CDR3 here is CASSSLRGGPQHF. As DNA, the CDR3 is TGTGCCAGCTCATCCTTACGCGGGGGGCCCCAGCATTTT.

This chain joins TRBV30 and TRBJ1-6; D gene uncertain. The ends were cut back, 5 bases at V and 11 bases at J, with 22 bases in the middle. This CDR3 region has 15 residues. The germline V gene encodes CDR1 GTSNPN and CDR2 SVGIG (reference sequence). The CDR3 is CAWGWEARIGPPLHF. In DNA form, the CDR3 reads TGTGCCTGGGGATGGGAGGCGCGGATAGGACCACCCCTCCACTTT.

DNA of the CDR3: TGCGCCAGCAGCTCACAGGCCCTTTCGGAGCTGTTTTTT. Its protein product is CASSSQALSELFF. The chain uses TRBV5-1 and TRBJ2-2; D may be TRBD1 (5 bases). V was pared by 3 bases and J by 10 bases, with 13 bases between. This CDR3 is 13 amino acids long. Germline V lookup: CDR1 SGHRS, CDR2 YFSETQ. Looking up the rest from reference TRBV5-1 and TRBJ2-2 gives the full variable domain: KAGVTQTPRYLIKTRGQQVTLSCSPISGHRSVSWYQQTPGQGLQFLFEYFSETQRNKGNFPGRFSGRQFSNSRSEMNVSTLELGDSALYLCASSSQALSELFFGEGSRLTVL.

The chain combines TRBV18 with TRBJ1-1; D perhaps matches TRBD1 (6 bases). CDR3 length equals 15 residues. Trimming took off 4 bases at V and 1 base at J, with 13 bases between the two ends. CDR1 and CDR2 from the germline V gene are KGHSH and LQKENI. In nucleotides, the CDR3 is TGTGCCAGCTCACTTGTCGTGACAGGGAACACTGAAGCTTTCTTT. Protein product: CASSLVVTGNTEAFF. Together with reference TRBV18 and TRBJ1-1, the CDR3 gives the full variable domain: NAGVMQNPRHLVRRRGQEARLRCSPMKGHSHVYWYRQLPEEGLKFMVYLQKENIIDESGMPKERFSAEFPKEGPSILRIQQVVRGDSAAYFCASSLVVTGNTEAFFGQGTRLTVV.

The genes are TRBV11-2 and TRBJ2-7; weak D call: TRBD2 (6 bases). The CDR3 runs to 14 residues. Trimming shortened V by 5 bases and J by 5 bases, and 16 bases separated the two germline ends. Germline assignment: CDR1 SGHAT and CDR2 FQNNGV. CDR3 residues: CASSPGVLLDEQYF. The CDR3 DNA sequence: TGTGCCAGCAGCCCGGGGGTCCTCTTGGACGAGCAGTACTTC.

The V call is TRBV18, the J call TRBJ2-5; 7 bases line up with TRBD2. From germline, CDR1 is KGHSH and CDR2 LQKENI. This CDR3 contains 15 residues. J lost 4 bases, V lost 2 bases, and 7 bases had no gene match. CDR3 DNA sequence: TGTGCCAGCTCACCAACGGGAGGTATTCGAGAGACCCAGTACTTC. Its translation is CASSPTGGIRETQYF.

The rearrangement uses TRBV9 and TRBJ2-7; 9 bases line up with TRBD1. Germline CDR1 is SGDLS and CDR2 is YYNGEE. CDR3 length equals 14 residues. The ends lost 0 bases at V and 7 bases at J; junction bases unmatched: 5. CDR3 coding DNA: TGTGCCAGCAGCGTAGGGACAGGGGTTGGGGAGCAGTACTTC. Amino acids: CASSVGTGVGEQYF.

CDR3: CASSVGGGAANEQFF. The CDR3 DNA is TGTGCCAGCAGCGTAGGCGGGGGGGCGGCAAATGAGCAGTTCTTC. The chain couples TRBV9 to TRBJ2-1; the match to TRBD2 covers 9 bases. This CDR3 region has 15 residues. Germline lookup yields CDR1 SGDLS and CDR2 YYNGEE. V lost 0 bases, J lost 7 bases, and 5 bases stayed unmatched.

This clone was detected only a few times. V is TRBV11-3 and J is TRBJ2-3, with 9 nucleotides matching TRBD1. The trim removed 5 bases at V and 7 bases at J, leaving 13 bases unmatched. This CDR3 has 16 amino acids. Germline V gene sequence: CDR1 SGHNT, CDR2 YENEEA. CDR3 DNA sequence: TGTGCCAGCAGCCCGCGGTCGGGACAGGGTCGAAATACGCAGTATTTT. Encoded protein: CASSPRSGQGRNTQYF. Variable domain in full (rest from reference TRBV11-3 and TRBJ2-3): EAGVVQSPRYKIIEKKQPVAFWCNPISGHNTLYWYLQNLGQGPELLIRYENEEAVDDSQLPKDRFSAERLKGVDSTLKIQPAELGDSAVYLCASSPRSGQGRNTQYFGPGTRLTVL.

The V call is TRBV6-1, the J call TRBJ1-3, with D perhaps TRBD1 (6 bases). Germline V gene sequence: CDR1 MNHNS, CDR2 SASEGT. The CDR3 runs 14 residues. V lost 5 bases and J 2 bases, leaving 10 bases between the germline ends. Here the CDR3 DNA reads TGTGCCAGCAGTACAGGGTATGCTGGAAACACCATATATTTT. Translating it yields CASSTGYAGNTIYF.

The chain combines TRBV2 with TRBJ1-6; D ambiguous. V gave up 3 bases and J gave up 10 bases, with 7 bases separating them. Germline values: CDR1 SNHLY, CDR2 FYNNEI. The CDR3 loop spans 12 amino acids. The DNA of the CDR3 is TGTGCCAGCAGTGAGACTCTGTCACCCCTCCACTTT. The encoded protein is CASSETLSPLHF.

The J gene is TRBJ2-1, the V gene TRBV5-8; no firm D call. The CDR3 has 14 residues. The germline gives CDR1 SGHTS, CDR2 YDEGEE. With 4 bases removed from V and 4 bases from J, the gap between germline ends came to 12 bases. The CDR3 coding sequence is TGTGCCAGCAGCCGAAGTGACATTTACAATGAGCAGTTCTTC. Amino acids: CASSRSDIYNEQFF.

The chain combines TRBV9 with TRBJ1-2, with 7 bases aligning to TRBD1. This CDR3 is 15 amino acids long. The V segment lost 4 bases and the J segment 8 bases; nucleotides outside the gene matches: 14. The germline V gene encodes CDR1 SGDLS and CDR2 YYNGEE. This CDR3 reads CASSPKGAQSHGYTF. The CDR3 DNA follows: TGTGCCAGCAGCCCGAAGGGGGCCCAATCCCACGGCTACACCTTC.

This chain joins TRBV5-1 and TRBJ2-1; 11 positions agree with TRBD2. Trimming at V came to 0 bases and at J to 8 bases, leaving 10 bases not matched to a gene. In germline, CDR1 is SGHRS, CDR2 YFSETQ. The CDR3 is 17 amino acids. The CDR3 DNA follows: TGCGCCAGCAGCTTGGGGGTAGCGGGGGGGCCCGTGGATGAGCAGTTCTTC. It encodes CASSLGVAGGPVDEQFF.

This clone was seen only once. The CDR3 reads CASSEGQGFGTQYF. The CDR3 coding sequence is TGTGCCAGCAGTGAAGGACAGGGGTTCGGTACGCAGTATTTT. The chain is built from TRBV6-4 and TRBJ2-3, with 9 bases aligning to TRBD1. Germline V gives CDR1 MRHNA, CDR2 SNTAGT. The CDR3 has 14 amino acids. Trimming removed 3 bases from V and 8 bases from J; junction bases left unmatched: 6.

This chain joins TRBV7-9 and TRBJ1-3; D possibly corresponds to TRBD1 (6 bases). The V gene's germline CDR1 is SEHNR and CDR2 FQNEAQ (reference sequence). V lost 8 bases and J 4 bases, leaving 12 bases between the germline ends. The CDR3 has 13 residues. The CDR3 sequence: CASWRGAGNTIYF. CDR3 coding DNA: TGTGCCAGCTGGCGGGGGGCAGGAAACACCATATATTTT.

V is TRBV19 and J is TRBJ1-2; TRBD1 matches at 11 bases. The CDR3 totals 15 residues. Germline CDR1 is LNHDA and CDR2 is SQIVND (reference sequence). J lost 8 bases, V lost 5 bases, and 10 bases had no gene match. The CDR3 sequence is CASSAPGTGGRGYTF. For the CDR3, the DNA is TGTGCCAGTAGTGCCCCCGGGACAGGGGGACGGGGCTACACCTTC.

In this sample, this clone turned up once. The J gene is TRBJ2-1, the V gene TRBV2; TRBD1 aligns across 12 bases. The ends lost 8 bases at V and 0 bases at J; junction bases unmatched: 8. The CDR3 runs 17 residues. Germline-derived CDR1 and CDR2 are SNHLY and FYNNEI. The CDR3 sequence is CASWGQGARSSYNEQFF. The CDR3 coding sequence is TGTGCCAGCTGGGGACAGGGGGCCCGGAGCTCCTACAATGAGCAGTTCTTC.